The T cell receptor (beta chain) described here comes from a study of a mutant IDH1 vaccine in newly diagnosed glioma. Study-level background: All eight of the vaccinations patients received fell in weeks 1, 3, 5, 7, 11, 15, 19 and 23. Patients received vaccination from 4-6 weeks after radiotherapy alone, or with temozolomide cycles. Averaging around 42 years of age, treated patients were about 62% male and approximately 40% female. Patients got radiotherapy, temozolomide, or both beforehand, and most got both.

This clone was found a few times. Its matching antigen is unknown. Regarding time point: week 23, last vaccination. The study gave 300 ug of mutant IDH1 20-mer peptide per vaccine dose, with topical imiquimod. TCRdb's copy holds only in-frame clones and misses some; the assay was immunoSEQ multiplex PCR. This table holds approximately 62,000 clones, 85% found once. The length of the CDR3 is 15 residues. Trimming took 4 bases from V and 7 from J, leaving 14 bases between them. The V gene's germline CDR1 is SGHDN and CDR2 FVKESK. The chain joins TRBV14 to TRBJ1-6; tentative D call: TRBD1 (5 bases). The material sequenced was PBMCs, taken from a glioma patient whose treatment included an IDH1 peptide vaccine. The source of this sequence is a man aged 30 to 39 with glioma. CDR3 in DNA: TGTGCCAGCAGCCGAGACAGTACCCTAAATTCACCCCTCCACTTT. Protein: CASSRDSTLNSPLHF. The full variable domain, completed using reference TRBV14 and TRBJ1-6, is EAGVTQFPSHSVIEKGQTVTLRCDPISGHDNLYWYRRVMGKEIKFLLHFVKESKQDESGMPNNRFLAERTGGTYSTLKVQPAELEDSGVYFCASSRDSTLNSPLHFGNGTRLTVT.